The T cell receptor beta chain under discussion was sequenced for a study of T cell changes during pregnancy in multiple sclerosis. The assay was immunoSEQ multiplex PCR, and TCRdb's table has in-frame clones only and misses some. The table includes under 25,000 clones, about 90% detected once. The CDR3 is made up of 15 amino acids. Trimming at V came to 2 bases and at J to 5 bases, leaving 7 bases not matched to a gene. Germline-derived CDR1 and CDR2 are SGHTA and FQGNSA. Sequencing was performed on CD8+ T cells from peripheral blood mononuclear cells, taken after pregnancy. This TCR was sampled from a female donor with multiple sclerosis, enrolled in a pregnancy study. This rearrangement joins TRBV7-2 to TRBJ2-7; 9 nucleotides align to TRBD2. The CDR3 here is CASSLFSGSPHEQYF. In DNA form, the CDR3 reads TGTGCCAGCAGCTTATTTAGCGGGAGTCCCCACGAGCAGTACTTC. The whole variable domain, remainder taken from reference TRBV7-2 and TRBJ2-7, is GAGVSQSPSNKVTEKGKDVELRCDPISGHTALYWYRQSLGQGLEFLIYFQGNSAPDKSGLPSDRFSAERTGGSVSTLTIQRTQQEDSAVYLCASSLFSGSPHEQYFGPGTRLTVT.